Below, 27 T cell receptor beta chains from the same sample are listed, as sequenced in a study of vaccination and CD4 T cells after COVID-19. MiXCR, run by TCRdb on the PCR reads, gives a single entry per CDR3 protein. Here the sample spans about 19,000 distinct CDR3 sequences, about three fifths being singletons. The starting material was CD4+ T cells from blood, obtained after SARS-CoV-2 vaccination. These receptors were collected from a human donor who had recovered from COVID-19.

The CDR3 protein is CASSGHTDRVATFDDSNQPQHF. The CDR3 DNA reads TGTGCCAGCAGTGGACACACGGACAGGGTGGCAACGTTCGACGATAGCAATCAGCCCCAGCATTTT. This sequence joins TRBV6-1 and TRBJ1-5, with TRBD1 identical over 8 bases. CDR3 length equals 22 residues. Looked up from germline, CDR1 is MNHNS and CDR2 is SASEGT. J lost 0 bases, V lost 4 bases, and 23 bases had no gene match.

The chain carries TRBV15 and TRBJ1-5; TRBD1 might be the D (5 bases). This CDR3 region has 15 residues. V was cut by 4 bases and J by 2 bases, with 12 bases left in between. Germline CDR1 LNHNV, CDR2 YYDKDF (reference sequence). CDR3 coding DNA: TGTGCCACCAGCACTGTGACAGTACGCAATCAGCCCCAGCATTTT. Amino acid sequence: CATSTVTVRNQPQHF.

The table lists this clonotype with a few counts. The rearrangement uses TRBV7-9 and TRBJ2-7; 7 bases line up with TRBD1. The germline V gene encodes CDR1 SEHNR and CDR2 FQNEAQ (reference sequence). V gave up 5 bases and J gave up 3 bases; unmatched junction bases: 7. The CDR3 is 14 residues long. CDR3 bases: TGTGCCAGCAGCCCAGAGACAGGGCGCTACGAGCAGTACTTC. Residues: CASSPETGRYEQYF.

The rearrangement joins TRBV2 to TRBJ2-1; 7 bases align to TRBD2. The CDR3 is made up of 13 amino acids. V lost 1 base, J lost 7 bases, and 1 base stayed unmatched. The germline gives CDR1 SNHLY, CDR2 FYNNEI. The CDR3 DNA reads as TGTGCCAGCAGTGAAGAGCGGGAAAATGAGCAGTTCTTC. Translating gives CASSEERENEQFF.

The chain links TRBV20-1 to TRBJ2-1; 7 nucleotides match TRBD2. The CDR3 runs 18 residues. Trimming cost V 1 base and J 5 bases; bases outside gene matches: 17. Germline values: CDR1 DFQATT, CDR2 SNEGSKA (reference sequence). The CDR3 nucleotides read TGCAGTGCTAGAGCCCCGCTGGGTAGCGGGCTAGATGACAATGAGCAGTTCTTC. This sequence encodes CSARAPLGSGLDDNEQFF.

The chain links TRBV30 to TRBJ1-6, with 7 bases that match TRBD1. CDR1 is GTSNPN and CDR2 is SVGIG in the germline V gene (reference sequence). The CDR3 sequence is 14 residues long. The V gene end was trimmed by 2 bases and the J gene end by 3 bases; junction bases not matched to a gene: 1. The chain's CDR3 is CAWSWDSYNSPLHF. The CDR3 DNA reads as TGTGCCTGGAGTTGGGACAGCTATAATTCACCCCTCCACTTT.

This clonotype has more than one count but fewer than ten. The chain carries TRBV20-1 and TRBJ2-3; tentative D call: TRBD2 (11 bases). The ends were cut back, 3 bases at V and 5 bases at J, with 24 bases in the middle. Germline lookup yields CDR1 DFQATT and CDR2 SNEGSKA (reference sequence). This CDR3 has 17 amino acids. The CDR3 DNA reads TGCAGTGCTAGCGGACAGGGGGGCGGACTAGCGGGAGATACGCAGTATTTT. It codes for CSASGQGGGLAGDTQYF.

The rearrangement joins TRBV18 to TRBJ2-7; weak D call: TRBD1 (6 bases). V lost 6 bases and J 7 bases, leaving 16 bases between the germline ends. The CDR3 has 13 amino acids. Germline loops: CDR1 KGHSH, CDR2 LQKENI. CDR3 in DNA: TGTGCCAGCTCTCTCGACAGGTCGGGAGAGCAGTACTTC. Translated, it gives CASSLDRSGEQYF.

The rearrangement uses TRBV7-2 and TRBJ1-2; 7 bases align to TRBD1. The length of the CDR3 is 13 residues. With 3 bases clipped from V and 7 bases from J, the junction kept 5 bases outside the gene matches. The germline CDR1 and CDR2 sequences are SGHTA and FQGNSA. In nucleotides, the CDR3 is TGTGCCAGCAGCTTGGGACAGACCCCTGGCTACACCTTC. The encoded protein is CASSLGQTPGYTF. The variable domain in full, with the rest retrieved from reference TRBV7-2 and TRBJ1-2, is GAGVSQSPSNKVTEKGKDVELRCDPISGHTALYWYRQSLGQGLEFLIYFQGNSAPDKSGLPSDRFSAERTGGSVSTLTIQRTQQEDSAVYLCASSLGQTPGYTFGSGTRLTVV.

The V and J genes are TRBV20-1 and TRBJ1-2; 7 nucleotides line up with TRBD1. This CDR3 has 14 amino acids. V was pared by 6 bases and J by 5 bases, with 12 bases of the junction left unmatched. The germline V gene encodes CDR1 DFQATT and CDR2 SNEGSKA (reference sequence). CDR3 nucleotides: TGCAGTGCGAAGGGACAGAGGGCTACGTATGGCTACACCTTC. Translating it yields CSAKGQRATYGYTF.

A few counts support this clonotype. V and J are TRBV10-3 and TRBJ1-5, with D uncertain. The V gene lost 2 bases and the J gene lost 0 bases, with 5 bases spanning the gap. Germline-derived CDR1 and CDR2 are ENHRY and SYGVKD. The CDR3 is made up of 14 amino acids. In nucleotides, the CDR3 is TGTGCCATCAGTGAGAGGGATAGCAATCAGCCCCAGCATTTT. It codes for CAISERDSNQPQHF.

This clonotype has only one observation. The V call is TRBV5-8, the J call TRBJ2-1; D is undetermined. The CDR3 totals 13 residues. V was pared by 7 bases and J by 1 base, with 9 bases between. Germline CDR1 reads SGHTS; CDR2 reads YDEGEE. CDR3 residues: CASAPGSYNEQFF. In DNA, the CDR3 is TGTGCCAGCGCCCCTGGGTCCTACAATGAGCAGTTCTTC.

The CDR3 loop is CASSQGDGGYTEAFF. The CDR3 coding sequence is TGCGCCAGCAGCCAAGGGGACGGGGGTTACACTGAAGCTTTCTTT. J is TRBJ1-1 and V is TRBV4-1, with TRBD1 as a possible D gene (5 bases). Germline V lookup: CDR1 MGHRA, CDR2 YSYEKL. CDR3 length equals 15 residues. Trimming removed 1 base from V and 3 bases from J, with 12 bases in between.

The rearrangement uses TRBV12-3 or TRBV12-4 and TRBJ1-1; the D is unclear. V shed 0 bases and J shed 4 bases, with 9 bases lying between them. The CDR3 sequence is 14 residues long. The chain's CDR3 is CASSLASMGTEAFF. The CDR3 nucleotides are TGTGCCAGCAGTTTAGCAAGTATGGGCACTGAAGCTTTCTTT.

The chain has TRBV19 and TRBJ2-1; D call uncertain. V gave up 6 bases and J gave up 4 bases, with 16 bases separating them. The CDR3 runs to 15 residues. Germline loops: CDR1 LNHDA, CDR2 SQIVND (reference sequence). CDR3 coding DNA: TGTGCCAGTAGCTCGTTCTTCCCTCGATACAATGAGCAGTTCTTC. Its translation is CASSSFFPRYNEQFF.

The J gene is TRBJ2-1, the V gene TRBV6-5; TRBD2 is a possible D gene (5 bases). This CDR3 spans 13 amino acids. CDR1 and CDR2 (germline): MNHEY, SVGAGI. V lost 3 bases and J 9 bases, leaving 12 bases between the germline ends. CDR3 residues: CASSYSVRGEQFF. The CDR3 DNA reads TGTGCCAGCAGTTATTCGGTCCGGGGTGAGCAGTTCTTC.

The CDR3 DNA reads TGTGCCAGCAGCTGGCCGGGACACGGATCCTACAATGAGCAGTTCTTC. Its protein is CASSWPGHGSYNEQFF. V and J are TRBV7-8 and TRBJ2-1; possibly TRBD1 for D (6 bases). The CDR3 consists of 16 residues. The V gene lost 4 bases and the J gene lost 1 base, with 14 bases spanning the gap. Germline V CDR1 and CDR2: SGHVS, FQNEAQ. The whole variable domain, filled in from reference TRBV7-8 and TRBJ2-1, reads GAGVSQSPRYKVAKRGQDVALRCDPISGHVSLFWYQQALGQGPEFLTYFQNEAQLDKSGLPSDRFFAERPEGSVSTLKIQRTQQEDSAVYLCASSWPGHGSYNEQFFGPGTRLTVL.

The chain combines TRBV19 with TRBJ1-5, with D hard to call. V was clipped by 6 bases and J by 1 base, with 7 bases between them. Germline V lookup: CDR1 LNHDA, CDR2 SQIVND (reference sequence). The CDR3 covers 13 residues. CDR3 bases: TGTGCCAGTAGAGACCGAAGCAATCAGCCCCAGCATTTT. Its protein product is CASRDRSNQPQHF.

On this clonotype itself: One junction end disagrees with the germline gene, perhaps due to a read error. The chain joins TRBV28 to TRBJ2-4; TRBD2 aligns across 9 bases. Germline V lookup: CDR1 MDHEN, CDR2 SYDVKM. The CDR3 extends over 15 amino acids. DNA for the CDR3: TGTGCCAGCAAACCATCCGGGACTAGCTCACATTCGGGGGTCTTC. Protein product: CASKPSGTSSHSGVF.

This clonotype showed up just a few times. V usage is TRBV20-1 and J usage is TRBJ1-1; 8 bases are shared with TRBD1. Germline assignment: CDR1 DFQATT and CDR2 SNEGSKA (reference sequence). The trim removed 5 bases at V and 4 bases at J, leaving 12 bases unmatched. The CDR3 extends over 15 amino acids. The chain's CDR3 is CSAGRQGKQTTEAFF. In nucleotides, the CDR3 is TGCAGTGCTGGAAGACAGGGGAAGCAGACCACTGAAGCTTTCTTT.

The gene calls are TRBV19 and TRBJ2-3; 7 bases agree with TRBD1. The V gene end was trimmed by 5 bases and the J gene end by 3 bases; junction bases not matched to a gene: 5. Germline-derived CDR1 and CDR2 are LNHDA and SQIVND (reference sequence). The CDR3 sequence is 14 residues long. The CDR3 bases are TGTGCCAGTAGTCCGACAGGGATAACAGATACGCAGTATTTT. Translating it yields CASSPTGITDTQYF.

This clonotype was detected a few times. This chain links TRBV11-2 with TRBJ2-3, with D tentatively TRBD1 (6 bases). The CDR3 totals 15 residues. V gave up 6 bases and J gave up 3 bases, with 16 bases separating them. Germline V lookup: CDR1 SGHAT, CDR2 FQNNGV. CDR3 DNA sequence: TGTGCCAGCAGGACCACAGGGATGCGTACAGATACGCAGTATTTT. This translates into CASRTTGMRTDTQYF.

In its sample, this clonotype was seen a few times. This chain links TRBV11-2 with TRBJ2-5; 9 positions agree with TRBD1. CDR1 SGHAT and CDR2 FQNNGV come from the germline V gene. V shed 5 bases and J 5 bases; nucleotides not matched to a gene: 15. This CDR3 is 17 amino acids long. CDR3 in DNA: TGTGCCAGCAGCCTAAAGACCGGGACAGGGCGACGGGAGACCCAGTACTTC. Amino acids: CASSLKTGTGRRETQYF.

This clonotype was detected only once. V is TRBV7-3 and J is TRBJ2-3; TRBD2 matches at 16 bases. In germline, CDR1 is SGHTA, CDR2 FQGTGA. This CDR3 contains 18 residues. V was pared by 4 bases and J by 5 bases, with 9 bases of the junction left unmatched. The DNA of the CDR3 is TGTGCCAGCAGCTCTACCGGGACTAGCGGGAGGGCCAGAGATACGCAGTATTTT. As protein: CASSSTGTSGRARDTQYF.

CDR3 bases: TGTGCCAGCAGTTACCCAACGCGTGGACTAAGCACAGATACGCAGTATTTT. Its translation: CASSYPTRGLSTDTQYF. The chain joins TRBV6-5 to TRBJ2-3; D might be TRBD2 (6 bases). CDR3 length equals 17 residues. Per germline, CDR1 MNHEY and CDR2 SVGAGI. The V and J ends lost 2 bases and 0 bases respectively, with 15 bases between them.

This clonotype was detected a few times. V and J are TRBV4-1 and TRBJ2-2, with TRBD1 identical over 8 bases. The CDR3 loop spans 16 amino acids. CDR1 MGHRA and CDR2 YSYEKL come from the germline V gene. Losses at the gene ends were 3 bases for V and 1 base for J; bases not matched to a gene: 4. The CDR3 DNA reads TGCGCCAGCAGCCAGACCGGGACAGGGAACACCGGGGAGCTGTTTTTT. Translated: CASSQTGTGNTGELFF.

The rearrangement uses TRBV6-1 and TRBJ1-5; D remains ambiguous. The CDR3 covers 14 residues. The germline V gene has CDR1 MNHNS and CDR2 SASEGT. The ends were cut back, 5 bases at V and 2 bases at J, with 10 bases in the middle. The CDR3 protein is CASSHLLGNQPQHF. Written as DNA, the CDR3 is TGTGCCAGCAGTCATCTATTGGGCAATCAGCCCCAGCATTTT.